This TCR beta chain was captured in a study of spatial heterogeneity in lung cancer. Study-wide background: Each time, sequencing found more beta-chain sequences than alpha-chain sequences.

Indicated time point: sample taken at primary tumor resection. The donor population consisted of 72 patients with untreated, early-stage non-small cell lung cancer. Whole RNA was taken from tumor, nontumor lung or frozen PBMC; it was then sequenced unsorted. A distinct unique molecular identifier was carried by each TCR cDNA molecule. TCRdb re-analysed the 5' RACE reads in MiXCR, keeping a single row per CDR3 protein. The sample has about 35,000 distinct CDR3 sequences, approximately 3.1% seen once. This clonotype was seen at least ten times. V trimming: 9 bases; J trimming: 1 base; junction bases outside the gene matches: 8. Germline V gene data show CDR1 as MNHNY and CDR2 as SVGAGI (reference sequence). The CDR3 spans 14 residues.

The chain joins TRBV6-6 to TRBJ1-2; TRBD1 matches at 7 bases. This specimen consisted of normal lung tissue next to the tumor, obtained at surgery. This receptor was obtained from a male donor with early-stage non-small cell lung cancer. The chain's CDR3 is CASQGQTLNYGYTF. CDR3 nucleotide sequence: TGTGCCAGTCAGGGACAGACCCTTAACTATGGCTACACCTTC.